A selection of T cell receptor beta chains follows, all from one sample in a study of response to subunit inactivated influenza vaccine. In TCRdb, the RT-PCR reads were re-called with MiXCR into one record per CDR3 protein. The table lists more than 550,000 distinct CDR3 sequences, around 10% of them singletons. This sample was shared with a second study, whose subject was T cells expressing NK-cell markers.

The sample was PBMCs from blood, taken on the day of vaccination. The receptors shown here come from a man aged 50-59 years who received an inactivated influenza vaccine. CDR3s include the opening cysteine and the closing phenylalanine or tryptophan. Rows may omit the clone size; those that give it use once, few, many or a size class.

v_call: TRBV7-6; j_call: TRBJ2-2; clone_size: few; cdr3_aa: CASSSHPGGELFF
v_call: TRBV7-2; j_call: TRBJ1-2; clone_size: few; cdr3_aa: CASNRGGTYYGYTF
v_call: TRBV29-1; j_call: TRBJ2-2; clone_size: many; cdr3_aa: CSVSRPNTGELFF
v_call: TRBV5-1; j_call: TRBJ1-5; clone_size: many; cdr3_aa: CASSLGNNQPQHF
v_call: TRBV5-8; j_call: TRBJ2-1; clone_size: few; cdr3_aa: CASSWGQGSSYNEQFF
v_call: TRBV12-3/TRBV12-4; j_call: TRBJ1-6; clone_size: few; cdr3_aa: CASRAGGSYNSPLHF
v_call: TRBV20-1; j_call: TRBJ2-7; clone_size: many; cdr3_aa: CSARDWEQSYEQYF
v_call: TRBV12-3/TRBV12-4; j_call: TRBJ1-6; clone_size: few; cdr3_aa: CASSSGPTRRNNSPLHF
v_call: TRBV7-8; j_call: TRBJ2-7; clone_size: -; cdr3_aa: CASSLFLQGDSEQYF
v_call: TRBV12-3/TRBV12-4; j_call: TRBJ1-6; clone_size: -; cdr3_aa: CASSFLMGGSPLHF
v_call: TRBV19; j_call: TRBJ2-1; clone_size: few; cdr3_aa: CASSRAGGLINEQFF
v_call: TRBV4-1; j_call: TRBJ2-3; clone_size: -; cdr3_aa: CASSQDSTDTQYF
v_call: TRBV5-5; j_call: TRBJ2-2; clone_size: -; cdr3_aa: CASSLRQGQLRELFF
v_call: TRBV2; j_call: TRBJ1-1; clone_size: few; cdr3_aa: CASSDGWTGGDTEAFF
v_call: TRBV28; j_call: TRBJ2-7; clone_size: few; cdr3_aa: CASSLSRGEQYF
v_call: TRBV7-2; j_call: TRBJ2-5; clone_size: -; cdr3_aa: CASSLEPVETQYF
v_call: TRBV29-1; j_call: TRBJ2-5; clone_size: -; cdr3_aa: CSPLGKIAGGVGETQYF
v_call: TRBV7-2; j_call: TRBJ2-5; clone_size: -; cdr3_aa: CASSLEGWETQYF
v_call: TRBV20-1; j_call: TRBJ2-1; clone_size: -; cdr3_aa: CSARGVGGAPLNEQFF
v_call: TRBV7-9; j_call: TRBJ2-2; clone_size: few; cdr3_aa: CASSFSAPAVTGELFF
v_call: TRBV11-2; j_call: TRBJ1-2; clone_size: few; cdr3_aa: CASSLEGGQGGGYTF